The 8 T cell receptor beta chains reported below all come from one sample, sequenced in a study of quantifying T cell responses using KT2 cells. Study overall: cDNA was made from DNase-treated RNA using alpha and beta constant primers.

A single-stranded UMI oligo with SP2 sequence was ligated to cDNA 3' ends. First-round PCR used about 4 cycles and beta primers RC1.1 and RC1.2 covering TRBC1 and TRBC2. Via MiXCR, TCRdb re-called the UMI-ligation and nested PCR reads, giving one row per CDR3 protein. This table has around 56,000 distinct CDR3 sequences, around 12% appearing once. Material for sequencing was PBMCs spiked with cells of the T cell clone KT2. The source of these receptors is a human donor.

This clonotype was seen more than once but under ten times. The V and J genes are TRBV5-5 and TRBJ2-2; D not resolved. Per the germline V gene, CDR1 is SGHKS and CDR2 is YYEKEE (reference sequence). The V and J ends lost 1 base and 2 bases respectively, with 15 bases between them. The CDR3 loop spans 17 amino acids. CDR3 amino acids: CASSLSPGVKNTGELFF. DNA for the CDR3: TGTGCCAGCAGCTTGTCCCCTGGGGTGAAAAACACCGGGGAGCTGTTTTTT.

The chain recombines TRBV5-4 with TRBJ1-3, with 7 bases fitting TRBD1. Germline V gene data show CDR1 as SGHNT and CDR2 as YYREEE (reference sequence). V gave up 4 bases and J gave up 4 bases; unmatched junction bases: 5. The CDR3 is 14 amino acids. DNA for the CDR3: TGTGCCAGCAGCCAACAGGGGTCCGGAAACACCATATATTTT. It is translated as CASSQQGSGNTIYF.

This clonotype was found a few times. J is TRBJ1-1 and V is TRBV6-1; D gene ambiguous. The CDR3 covers 11 residues. The ends were cut back, 3 bases at V and 7 bases at J, with 6 bases in the middle. Germline V CDR1 and CDR2: MNHNS, SASEGT. The CDR3 loop reads CASSDPLEAFF. The CDR3 nucleotides read TGTGCCAGCAGTGATCCGCTTGAAGCTTTCTTT.

V gene TRBV5-1 combines with J gene TRBJ2-1; the D call may be TRBD1 or TRBD2 (5 bases each). This CDR3 is built from 15 residues. The germline V gene encodes CDR1 SGHRS and CDR2 YFSETQ. The ends were cut back, 1 base at V and 2 bases at J, with 10 bases in the middle. Written as DNA, the CDR3 is TGCGCCAGCAGCTTGAGGGACGAAACCTACAATGAGCAGTTCTTC. As protein: CASSLRDETYNEQFF.

The sample holds a few counts of this clonotype. The chain carries TRBV7-2 and TRBJ2-5; TRBD2 matches at 9 bases. The CDR3 length is 17 residues. Germline CDR1 is SGHTA and CDR2 is FQGNSA. V was clipped by 2 bases and J by 4 bases; unmatched bases: 11. CDR3 in amino acids: CASSLPAGGLGGETQYF. The DNA for the CDR3 is TGTGCCAGCAGCTTACCAGCGGGGGGACTTGGGGGAGAGACCCAGTACTTC. The whole variable domain, remainder taken from reference TRBV7-2 and TRBJ2-5, is GAGVSQSPSNKVTEKGKDVELRCDPISGHTALYWYRQSLGQGLEFLIYFQGNSAPDKSGLPSDRFSAERTGGSVSTLTIQRTQQEDSAVYLCASSLPAGGLGGETQYFGPGTRLLVL.

In its sample, this clonotype was seen a few times. This chain connects TRBV20-1 to TRBJ1-2; D remains unclear. This CDR3 spans 13 amino acids. Per the germline V gene, CDR1 is DFQATT and CDR2 is SNEGSKA (reference sequence). The V gene lost 6 bases and the J gene lost 3 bases, with 14 bases spanning the gap. CDR3 in DNA: TGCAGTGCCCGCCAGGCAGACCACTATGGCTACACCTTC. Encoded protein: CSARQADHYGYTF.

The chain uses TRBV2 and TRBJ2-1; TRBD1 aligns across 11 bases. V shed 6 bases, J shed 8 bases, and the junction held 3 bases outside the gene matches. The CDR3 contains 13 residues. Germline CDR1 SNHLY, CDR2 FYNNEI. CDR3 amino acids: CASSGQGAYEQFF. CDR3 coding DNA: TGTGCCAGCAGCGGACAGGGGGCATATGAGCAGTTCTTC. The variable domain in full, completed from reference TRBV2 and TRBJ2-1, reads EPEVTQTPSHQVTQMGQEVILRCVPISNHLYFYWYRQILGQKVEFLVSFYNNEISEKSEIFDDQFSVERPDGSNFTLKIRSTKLEDSAMYFCASSGQGAYEQFFGPGTRLTVL.

This chain connects TRBV6-6 to TRBJ1-2; maybe TRBD1 (6 bases). V lost 6 bases to trimming and J lost 0 bases, with 17 bases between them. Germline V gene data show CDR1 as MNHNY and CDR2 as SVGAGI (reference sequence). There are 16 residues in the CDR3. CDR3 sequence reads: CASRPTRTETNYGYTF. CDR3 sequence (DNA): TGTGCCAGCAGACCCACCCGGACAGAAACTAACTATGGCTACACCTTC.